The text below deals with one T cell receptor beta chain. This clonotype came up a few times. The antigen it binds to is not known. Base-call qualities are not available, and no considerably larger clone is one nucleotide away. This sample was included in a study of early T cells in non-severe SARS-CoV-2 infection (dated by TCRdb to about 2021). Study-wide context: Because TCR sequencing relied on bulk RNA taken from unsorted whole blood, pairing of alpha and beta chains was not possible. Summary of the overall study and its limitations: VDJdb matching was skewed toward anti-spike CD8 responses and likely underestimated virus-specific expansions, missing private and CD4 specificities.

This was a case-control study nested in a cohort of healthcare workers in London, UK, who had nasopharyngeal swab PCR tests and blood samples taken every week. Healthcare workers were enrolled in the week of the UK lockdown, from 23 to 31 March 2020, and were followed every week for up to roughly 15 weeks. V sheds 0 bases and J sheds 0 bases, leaving 8 bases between their ends. CDR1 and CDR2, per the germline V gene, are LGHNA and YNFKEQ. The cysteine opens and the phenylalanine closes a CDR3 of 15 amino acids. Only the CDR3 DNA stays, 45 bases, in frame from base 1. The library came from 5' RACE. Sequencing was performed on a NextSeq 500. In the TCR library protocol, unique molecular identifiers were attached to individual cDNA molecules to correct for PCR bias and sequencing error. TCR alpha and beta chains were both sequenced, and the abundances of alpha and beta sequences in each sample were closely correlated with each other. The original methods were these. Decombinator V4 was used to perform V gene, J gene and CDR3 annotation of TCR sequences. TCRs were defined as expanded if a significant change between any two time points was detected under a Poisson model with p below 0.0001. Abundances of TCRs were expressed as counts per million after normalisation to the total number of TCRs sequenced in each sample. MAIT TCRs were defined by TRAV1-2 paired with TRAJ12, TRAJ20 or TRAJ33, and iNKT TCRs by TRAV10 paired with TRAJ18. A search of VDJdb, accessed on 1 November 2021, was run for TCRs annotated to CMV, EBV and SARS-CoV-2, with TCRs annotated for multiple antigens excluded. TCRdb itself trimmed the public reads at Q25 with fastp, ran MiXCR and retained productive beta chains. Entries are consolidated by CDR3 protein sequence, retaining the most common genes and DNA. These V and J calls originate from TCRdb's pipeline instead of the authors' own analysis. The sample has some 80,000 distinct CDR3 sequences on record, approximately 12% of them singletons. Of the sample, around 15% is held by the ten largest clones.

The sample in question was whole blood, obtained at baseline. This TCR derives from an adult who was a healthcare worker with PCR-confirmed SARS-CoV-2 infection or an uninfected control (not recorded which). The donor label of this sample is uncertain. Here the chain combines TRBV4-2 and TRBJ1-1; there is no confident call for the D gene. Here the CDR3 is given as CASSQELLMNTEAFF. The DNA sequence is TGTGCCAGCAGCCAAGAGTTACTCATGAACACTGAAGCTTTCTTT.